One and the same sample provided the 27 T cell receptor beta chains below, sequenced in a study of cytomegalovirus exposure and HLA in healthy donors. The PCR was carried out with 60 Vbeta primers and 13 Jbeta primers. Assay: immunoSEQ multiplex PCR; the TCRdb copy retains only in-frame clones and omits some. The repertoire holds under 200,000 clones, with about four fifths as singletons. The sequencing input was PBMCs. The receptors originated from a woman aged 18 to 35 in good health and CMV-seronegative.

This clone turned up a few times. This rearrangement joins TRBV11-2 to TRBJ2-1; 10 bases match TRBD2. This CDR3 is built from 15 residues. CDR1 SGHAT and CDR2 FQNNGV come from the germline V gene. Germline trimming cut 1 base from V and 8 bases from J; bases unmatched to any gene: 5. CDR3 DNA sequence: TGTGCCAGCAGCTTAGGACTAGCGGGTAAACATGAGCAGTTCTTC. Amino acid sequence: CASSLGLAGKHEQFF.

This chain joins TRBV29-1 and TRBJ2-1; 7 bases agree with TRBD2. This CDR3 contains 15 residues. Germline CDR1 SQVTM, CDR2 ANQGSEA. Unmatched junction bases numbered 15, after V lost 3 bases and J lost 10 bases. CDR3 in DNA: TGCAGCGTTGAGGCTAGCGGTTTTGAAGGAGGGGAGCAGTTCTTC. Translating gives CSVEASGFEGGEQFF.

The CDR3 nucleotides are TGTGCCAGCAGTTTCGGGACTAGCGGTCCCTACGAGCAGTACTTC. Protein: CASSFGTSGPYEQYF. The genes are TRBV28 and TRBJ2-7, with 11 bases fitting TRBD2. Germline V CDR1 and CDR2: MDHEN, SYDVKM. The CDR3 length is 15 residues. With V trimmed by 3 bases and J by 2 bases, 3 bases remained unmatched. Using reference TRBV28 and TRBJ2-7 for the parts outside the CDR3, the full variable domain is DVKVTQSSRYLVKRTGEKVFLECVQDMDHENMFWYRQDPGLGLRLIYFSYDVKMKEKGDIPEGYSVSREKKERFSLILESASTNQTSMYLCASSFGTSGPYEQYFGPGTRLTVT.

This chain joins TRBV5-6 and TRBJ2-1; 9 bases are a match to TRBD2. The CDR3 is made up of 15 amino acids. Unmatched junction bases numbered 1, after V lost 0 bases and J lost 3 bases. The germline V gene encodes CDR1 SGHDT and CDR2 YYEEEE. The CDR3 loop is CASSLALAGYNEQFF. For the CDR3, the DNA is TGTGCCAGCAGCTTGGCACTAGCGGGCTACAATGAGCAGTTCTTC. Complete variable domain (other parts from reference TRBV5-6 and TRBJ2-1): DAGVTQSPTHLIKTRGQQVTLRCSPKSGHDTVSWYQQALGQGPQFIFQYYEEEERQRGNFPDRFSGHQFPNYSSELNVNALLLGDSALYLCASSLALAGYNEQFFGPGTRLTVL.

The V call is TRBV21-1, the J call TRBJ2-7; the listed D gene, TRBD2, was not tested against the DNA. TRBV21-1 is designated a pseudogene. The CDR3 has 14 residues. DNA for the CDR3: TGTGCCAGCACCACATGGGACTTTTCCTACGAGCAGTACTTC. This encodes CASTTWDFSYEQYF.

This chain's CDR3 is CASSREPVNEQYF. The CDR3 DNA is TGCGCCAGCAGCCGGGAACCCGTAAACGAGCAGTACTTC. The chain employs TRBV5-1 and TRBJ2-7, with D perhaps matching TRBD2 (5 bases). CDR3 length: 13 residues. V was shortened by 4 bases and J by 5 bases, with 13 bases between the two germline ends. CDR1 is SGHRS, CDR2 YFSETQ, per germline.

The gene calls are TRBV6-1 and TRBJ2-7; 9 positions match TRBD1. V shed 0 bases, J shed 1 base, and the junction held 4 bases outside the gene matches. Germline loops: CDR1 MNHNS, CDR2 SASEGT. The CDR3 extends over 16 amino acids. CDR3 nucleotides: TGTGCCAGCAGTGAAGCAAAGGGGACAGGGTCCTACGAGCAGTACGTC. This codes for CASSEAKGTGSYEQYV.

The gene calls are TRBV19 and TRBJ2-5, with 12 nucleotides matching TRBD1. The CDR3 contains 16 residues. The V gene's germline CDR1 is LNHDA and CDR2 SQIVND (reference sequence). V shed 4 bases and J 2 bases; nucleotides not matched to a gene: 5. CDR3 protein: CASSKGQGARQETQYF. CDR3 nucleotide sequence: TGTGCCAGTAGTAAGGGACAGGGGGCGAGACAAGAGACCCAGTACTTC.

This chain links TRBV7-8 with TRBJ1-2, with D unclear. The V end was cut by 5 bases, the J end by 6 bases, with 13 bases between. The germline V gene has CDR1 SGHVS and CDR2 FQNEAQ. The CDR3 totals 13 residues. The CDR3: CASSPGWANGYTF. CDR3 sequence (DNA): TGTGCCAGCAGCCCAGGCTGGGCGAATGGCTACACCTTC.

The chain uses TRBV25-1 and TRBJ2-7; TRBD1 matches at 8 bases. Trimming removed 8 bases from V and 5 bases from J; junction bases left unmatched: 8. Per the germline V gene, CDR1 is MGHDK and CDR2 is SYGVNS. CDR3 length: 13 amino acids. The CDR3 DNA reads as TGTGCCAGCGTCGGACAGGGTAGCCACGAGCAGTACTTC. Amino acid sequence: CASVGQGSHEQYF.

This chain links TRBV27 with TRBJ1-1; TRBD1 matches 10 bases. Germline V gene data show CDR1 as MNHEY and CDR2 as SMNVEV (reference sequence). The CDR3 extends over 15 amino acids. Unmatched junction bases numbered 8, after V lost 5 bases and J lost 5 bases. CDR3 sequence: CASSRRDRGRTEAFF. DNA for the CDR3: TGTGCCAGCAGTCGTCGGGACAGGGGTAGGACTGAAGCTTTCTTT.

CDR3 coding DNA: TGCGCCAGCGGCGGGCCGGCGGGGTGGCCCCAGCATTTT. Translated: CASGGPAGWPQHF. The chain links TRBV10-2 to TRBJ1-5, with D hard to call. Trimming stripped 8 bases from V and 9 bases from J, with 17 bases between. The germline CDR1 and CDR2 sequences are WSHSY and SAAADI. This CDR3 is 13 amino acids long.

A few counts support this clone. The chain employs TRBV29-1 and TRBJ1-1, with D perhaps TRBD1 (5 bases). Germline V gene sequence: CDR1 SQVTM, CDR2 ANQGSEA. Trimming took off 1 base at V and 1 base at J, with 16 bases between the two ends. The CDR3 spans 16 residues. DNA for the CDR3: TGCAGCGTTGAAGGTGGAGAGATGACAGAGAACACTGAAGCTTTCTTT. This encodes CSVEGGEMTENTEAFF.

As for this clone: The sample holds other DNA sequences that translate to the same CDR3. V usage is TRBV25-1 and J usage is TRBJ2-1, with 9 bases identical to TRBD1. Germline V gene lookup returns CDR1 MGHDK and CDR2 SYGVNS. The J segment lost 2 bases and the V segment lost 3 bases, leaving 8 bases of the junction unmatched. The CDR3 totals 17 residues. CDR3 region: CASSEEQGAVAYNEQFF. The CDR3 DNA sequence: TGTGCCAGCAGTGAGGAACAGGGGGCAGTGGCCTACAATGAGCAGTTCTTC.

V is TRBV10-3 and J is TRBJ2-3, with D perhaps matching TRBD2 (5 bases). CDR1 is ENHRY, CDR2 SYGVKD, per germline. V was clipped by 6 bases and J by 3 bases, with 13 bases between them. The length of the CDR3 is 14 residues. CDR3 residues: CAISFEGRTDTQYF. CDR3 sequence (DNA): TGTGCCATCAGCTTTGAGGGTAGGACAGATACGCAGTATTTT.

The chain couples TRBV7-2 to TRBJ2-7, with D possibly TRBD1 on 6 matching bases. CDR1 and CDR2 (germline): SGHTA, FQGNSA. The CDR3 extends over 16 amino acids. Trimming removed 1 base at V and 3 bases at J, with 16 bases between. CDR3 loop: CASSLGIGGLLYEQYV. In DNA form, the CDR3 reads TGTGCCAGCAGCTTAGGAATAGGGGGTCTTCTCTACGAGCAGTACGTC.

The rearrangement joins TRBV28 to TRBJ2-7; no clear D. Per the germline V gene, CDR1 is MDHEN and CDR2 is SYDVKM. CDR3 length equals 11 residues. Trimming pared 5 bases from V and 3 bases from J, leaving 5 bases between. The CDR3 protein is CASSVHYEQYF. The CDR3 DNA sequence: TGTGCCAGCAGTGTTCACTACGAGCAGTACTTC. Looking up the rest from reference TRBV28 and TRBJ2-7 gives the full variable domain: DVKVTQSSRYLVKRTGEKVFLECVQDMDHENMFWYRQDPGLGLRLIYFSYDVKMKEKGDIPEGYSVSREKKERFSLILESASTNQTSMYLCASSVHYEQYFGPGTRLTVT.

This CDR3 is CAWSPIRGTNEKLFF. CDR3 in DNA: TGTGCCTGGAGTCCAATCCGGGGGACTAATGAAAAACTGTTTTTT. The chain recombines TRBV30 with TRBJ1-4, with D possibly being TRBD1 (5 bases). Trimming took off 2 bases at V and 2 bases at J, with 12 bases between the two ends. The CDR3 totals 15 residues. CDR1 and CDR2 from the germline V gene are GTSNPN and SVGIG (reference sequence).

This clone was observed a single time. The chain employs TRBV5-1 and TRBJ2-3, with D perhaps matching TRBD1 (5 bases). Germline loops: CDR1 SGHRS, CDR2 YFSETQ. The CDR3 runs to 17 residues. Between the trimmed V and J ends, which lost 0 bases and 4 bases, there was a span of 18 bases. This CDR3 reads CASSLDQGASGSDTQYF. DNA of the CDR3: TGCGCCAGCAGCTTGGATCAAGGGGCCTCCGGCTCAGATACGCAGTATTTT.

J is TRBJ1-5 and V is TRBV18; no firm D call. The CDR3 spans 17 residues. Trimming shortened V by 6 bases and J by 5 bases, and 23 bases separated the two germline ends. Germline V gene data show CDR1 as KGHSH and CDR2 as LQKENI. Here the CDR3 DNA reads TGTGCCAGCTCCTCGTTTGAGGCCACCCCGAGGGATCAGCCCCAGCATTTT. This encodes CASSSFEATPRDQPQHF.

The chain is built from TRBV7-2 and TRBJ2-7; 12 bases agree with TRBD2. V trimming: 6 bases; J trimming: 4 bases; junction bases outside the gene matches: 1. Germline values: CDR1 SGHTA, CDR2 FQGNSA. CDR3 length equals 13 residues. CDR3 amino acids: CASRTSGSYEQYF. Written as DNA, the CDR3 is TGTGCCAGCAGGACTAGCGGGAGTTACGAGCAGTACTTC.

The J gene is TRBJ2-3, the V gene TRBV5-1, with D tentatively TRBD2 (5 bases). V lost 0 bases and J lost 10, with 12 bases in between. The length of the CDR3 is 13 residues. The germline V gene encodes CDR1 SGHRS and CDR2 YFSETQ. The DNA of the CDR3 is TGCGCCAGCAGCTTGGAGGCGGGCGCTGCGCAGTATTTT. Its protein product is CASSLEAGAAQYF.

The chain recombines TRBV11-2 with TRBJ2-3, with D possibly matching TRBD1 (6 bases). CDR1 and CDR2 from the germline V gene are SGHAT and FQNNGV. V lost 5 bases to trimming and J lost 3 bases, with 6 bases between them. This CDR3 has 12 residues. The CDR3 DNA follows: TGTGCCAGCAGCCAGGGGACAGATACGCAGTATTTT. Amino acid sequence: CASSQGTDTQYF.

This rearrangement joins TRBV2 to TRBJ1-2; TRBD1 matches at 7 bases. The CDR3 length is 14 residues. V lost 1 base, J lost 4 bases, and 3 bases stayed unmatched. Germline CDR1 SNHLY, CDR2 FYNNEI. This CDR3 is CASSEVTGAYGYTF. CDR3 nucleotide sequence: TGTGCCAGCAGTGAAGTAACAGGGGCCTATGGCTACACCTTC.

The chain carries TRBV7-9 and TRBJ1-1; 8 bases map to TRBD1. J gave up 1 base and V 6 bases, and 13 bases lay outside the gene matches. Germline assignment: CDR1 SEHNR and CDR2 FQNEAQ (reference sequence). CDR3 size: 17 residues. The CDR3 sequence is CASSSIQTGGQNTEAFF. DNA of the CDR3: TGTGCCAGCAGTTCAATCCAAACAGGGGGTCAGAACACTGAAGCTTTCTTT.

Regarding this clone: At one of its ends the junction is not consistent with the germline gene, which may arise from a read error. V gene TRBV7-9 combines with J gene TRBJ2-1; 7 nucleotides align to TRBD2. The germline CDR1 and CDR2 sequences are SEHNR and FQNEAQ (reference sequence). The CDR3 extends over 16 amino acids. CDR3 nucleotide sequence: TGTTCCAGCAGCTTAGATCAACTAGCGTTCTACAATGAGCAGTTCTTC. Its protein product is CSSSLDQLAFYNEQFF.

The genes are TRBV4-1 and TRBJ2-3; 11 bases are shared with TRBD2. The J segment lost 5 bases and the V segment lost 1 base, leaving 5 bases of the junction unmatched. CDR1 and CDR2 from the germline V gene are MGHRA and YSYEKL. The CDR3 length is 16 residues. This chain's CDR3 is CASSQASGRRGDTQYF. The CDR3 bases are TGCGCCAGCAGCCAAGCTAGCGGGAGGCGGGGAGATACGCAGTATTTT.